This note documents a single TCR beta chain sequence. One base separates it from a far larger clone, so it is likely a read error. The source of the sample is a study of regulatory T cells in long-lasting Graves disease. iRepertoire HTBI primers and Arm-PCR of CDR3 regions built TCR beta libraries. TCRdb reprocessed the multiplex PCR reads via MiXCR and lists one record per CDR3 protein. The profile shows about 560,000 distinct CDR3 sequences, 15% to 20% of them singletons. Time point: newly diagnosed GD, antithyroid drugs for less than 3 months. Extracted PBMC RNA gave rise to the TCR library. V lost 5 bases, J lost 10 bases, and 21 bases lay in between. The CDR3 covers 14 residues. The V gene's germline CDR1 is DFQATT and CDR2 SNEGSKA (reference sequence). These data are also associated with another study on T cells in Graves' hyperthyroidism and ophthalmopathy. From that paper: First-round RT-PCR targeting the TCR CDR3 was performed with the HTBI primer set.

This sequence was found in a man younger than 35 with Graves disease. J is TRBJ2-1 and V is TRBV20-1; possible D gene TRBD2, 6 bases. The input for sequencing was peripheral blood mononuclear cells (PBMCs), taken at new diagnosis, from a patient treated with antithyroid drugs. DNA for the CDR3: TGCAGTGCTTCGAGGGCTAGCGATCCCTACGAGCAGTTCTTC. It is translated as CSASRASDPYEQFF.